Shown below are 6 T cell receptor beta chains from a single sample sequenced in a study of identical twins. MiXCR, run by TCRdb on the 5' RACE reads, gives a single entry per CDR3 protein. The data show about 570,000 distinct CDR3 sequences, more than 9% seen once. This sample was shared with a second study, whose subject was yellow fever vaccine responses in identical twins.

Material: PBMCs. Receptors originate from a woman aged 18-30 years in good health.

The chain employs TRBV9 and TRBJ1-2; TRBD1 might be the D (5 bases). V was trimmed by 4 bases and J by 2 bases, leaving 18 bases between them. Per germline, CDR1 SGDLS and CDR2 YYNGEE. The CDR3 loop spans 16 amino acids. CDR3 in DNA: TGTGCCAGCAGCCCCCGCGGGGACCATGGCAACTATGGCTACACCTTC. This encodes CASSPRGDHGNYGYTF.

The chain recombines TRBV20-1 with TRBJ2-7; 9 positions match TRBD1. J gave up 3 bases and V 6 bases, and 6 bases lay outside the gene matches. Germline lookup yields CDR1 DFQATT and CDR2 SNEGSKA (reference sequence). The CDR3 is 13 amino acids. The CDR3 region is CSAPTGGGYEQYF. CDR3 sequence (DNA): TGCAGTGCCCCAACAGGGGGCGGCTACGAGCAGTACTTC.

There are a few counts of this clonotype. The rearrangement uses TRBV7-9 and TRBJ2-2; tentative D call: TRBD2 (6 bases). The germline gives CDR1 SEHNR, CDR2 FQNEAQ (reference sequence). V shed 8 bases and J shed 3 bases, with 16 bases lying between them. The CDR3 consists of 15 residues. The CDR3 region is CASQVGGEDTGELFF. CDR3 in DNA: TGTGCCAGCCAAGTCGGAGGGGAGGACACCGGGGAGCTGTTTTTT. The entire variable domain, with the rest obtained from reference TRBV7-9 and TRBJ2-2, is as follows: DTGVSQNPRHKITKRGQNVTFRCDPISEHNRLYWYRQTLGQGPEFLTYFQNEAQLEKSRLLSDRFSAERPKGSFSTLEIQRTEQGDSAMYLCASQVGGEDTGELFFGEGSRLTVL.

This clonotype was detected many times. The gene calls are TRBV5-1 and TRBJ2-7, with D possibly TRBD2 on 6 matching bases. The CDR3 loop spans 15 amino acids. CDR1 and CDR2 (germline): SGHRS, YFSETQ. Trimming took 1 base from V and 0 from J, leaving 11 bases between them. The CDR3 DNA sequence: TGCGCCAGCAGCTTGTCGGGGGTGAGCTCCTACGAGCAGTACTTC. This encodes CASSLSGVSSYEQYF.

This clonotype came up once. The gene calls are TRBV29-1 and TRBJ2-7, with D maybe TRBD2 (5 bases). Trimming left V 4 bases short and J 3 bases short, with 19 bases between. Germline V gives CDR1 SQVTM, CDR2 ANQGSEA. This CDR3 is 15 amino acids long. The CDR3 bases are TGCAGCGTTGCCCTAGGGAGTCTCATGAACTACGAGCAGTACTTC. Translated, it gives CSVALGSLMNYEQYF.

The gene calls are TRBV4-1 and TRBJ1-2; D ambiguous. Germline CDR1 and CDR2: MGHRA and YSYEKL. Trimming stripped 0 bases from V and 4 bases from J, with 9 bases between. The CDR3 contains 14 residues. The CDR3, as DNA: TGCGCCAGCAGCCAAGATGGCACAGTCTATGGCTACACCTTC. As protein: CASSQDGTVYGYTF.